This TCR beta chain was sequenced for a study of blood T cell repertoires in COVID-19. Study-level information: Samples of COVID-19 (acute and convalescent) were obtained from the United States, Italy and Spain. The analysed material was cDNA or gDNA that came from T cells, B-cell-depleted T cells, or PBMCs.

Deletions cut 5 bases from V and 6 bases from J, with 17 bases between. The CDR3 sequence is 16 residues long. The germline CDR1 and CDR2 sequences are SGHTA and FQGNSA. In the original workflow: For nucleated cells, counts were estimated from reference gene primer amplification. Assay: immunoSEQ multiplex PCR; the TCRdb copy retains only in-frame clones and omits some. V, J and clone size are taken as reported in that table, and D and trimming were inferred from the DNA itself. The sample includes roughly 160,000 clones, under 95% of them seen just once. Sequencing was done on a sample of peripheral blood. The chain uses TRBV7-2 and TRBJ1-6, with D perhaps matching TRBD1 (6 bases). The origin of this receptor is a young man with acute or convalescent COVID-19. This chain's CDR3 is CASSPAGGAGNSPLHF. The CDR3 DNA sequence: TGTGCCAGCAGCCCAGCGGGGGGGGCAGGTAATTCACCCCTCCACTTT.